These 29 T cell receptor beta chains were sequenced from one sample in a study of blood T cell repertoires in COVID-19 (dated by TCRdb to the early 2020s). Library creation used the immunoSEQ multiplex PCR assay. What TCRdb holds here is the immuneACCESS table cut down to in-frame rearrangements. Part of the clones is not present; checked against another copy, under half of the missing clones reflect an unresolved V gene, and the others are unexplained. In all, the sample holds about 300,000 clones, and over 80% of those were seen once. The ten largest clones capture over 1.2% of the sample. Sequenced input: peripheral blood. The source of these receptors is a woman aged 40-49 years who had recovered from COVID-19.

This clone was observed many times. CDR3 nucleotide sequence: TGTGCCAGCAGCCAAAACAGGGGGCTAACTTATGGCTACACCTTC. Protein product: CASSQNRGLTYGYTF. The rearrangement links TRBV3-1 (or the pseudogene TRBV3-2) to TRBJ1-2; TRBD1 matches at 9 bases. The CDR3 is made up of 15 amino acids. Germline-derived CDR1 and CDR2 are LGHDT and YNNKEL (reference sequence). With 2 bases clipped from V and 5 bases from J, the junction kept 6 bases outside the gene matches.

J is TRBJ1-2 and V is TRBV7-2; TRBD1 aligns across 9 bases. The CDR3 runs 16 residues. From germline, CDR1 is SGHTA and CDR2 FQGNSA. Trimming at V came to 8 bases and at J to 8 bases, leaving 18 bases not matched to a gene. CDR3 loop: CASSTYRDRASRGYTF. The CDR3 nucleotides read TGTGCCAGCTCCACGTACCGGGACAGGGCTTCTCGAGGCTACACCTTC.

The chain is built from TRBV18 and TRBJ1-2, with 8 positions matching TRBD1. The CDR3 totals 16 residues. Germline loops: CDR1 KGHSH, CDR2 LQKENI. Trimming at V came to 6 bases and at J to 6 bases, leaving 15 bases not matched to a gene. The CDR3 bases are TGTGCCAGCTCGACAGGGGAAATGGTACGGATCCATGGCTACACCTTC. Translated: CASSTGEMVRIHGYTF.

The sample holds one count of this clone. This chain uses TRBV2 with TRBJ1-4, with 7 nucleotides matching TRBD1. This CDR3 contains 14 residues. CDR1 and CDR2 (germline): SNHLY, FYNNEI. Unmatched junction bases numbered 6, after V lost 5 bases and J lost 6 bases. The DNA for the CDR3 is TGTGCCAGCAGTTGGGACAGAGGAGATGAAAAACTGTTTTTT. This gives the protein CASSWDRGDEKLFF.

The chain carries TRBV5-1 and TRBJ2-5; the match to TRBD1 covers 8 bases. CDR3 length equals 17 residues. CDR1 SGHRS and CDR2 YFSETQ come from the germline V gene. Trimming at V came to 3 bases and at J to 0 bases, leaving 10 bases not matched to a gene. CDR3 nucleotides: TGCGCCAGCAGCTCGCCCAGGGGGCTGGGGTACCAAGAGACCCAGTACTTC. It yields the protein CASSSPRGLGYQETQYF.

This clone occurred once. This chain joins TRBV11-3 and TRBJ1-2; D uncertain. CDR1 SGHNT and CDR2 YENEEA come from the germline V gene. This CDR3 spans 12 amino acids. V lost 1 base, J lost 6 bases, and 6 bases lay in between. CDR3 DNA sequence: TGTGCCAGCAGCTTAGGAGAAAATGGCTACACCTTC. This translates into CASSLGENGYTF.

Points on this clone: The junction differs from germline at one of its ends, possibly a read error. V is TRBV7-7 and J is TRBJ2-1; 10 bases agree with TRBD2. Per germline, CDR1 SSHAT and CDR2 FNYEAQ (reference sequence). This CDR3 has 14 residues. This CDR3 reads CASSLAGVRNEQFF. Here the CDR3 DNA reads TGTGCTAGCAGTCTAGCGGGGGTACGCAATGAGCAGTTCTTC.

A single count supports this clone. This chain links TRBV7-9 with TRBJ1-6, with 10 nucleotides matching TRBD1. Germline assignment: CDR1 SEHNR and CDR2 FQNEAQ (reference sequence). The CDR3 spans 15 residues. J gave up 9 bases and V 1 base, and 3 bases lay outside the gene matches. CDR3 sequence (DNA): TGTGCCAGCAGCTTAGGGGACAGGGGAGGTTCACCCCTCCACTTT. It yields the protein CASSLGDRGGSPLHF.

This chain uses TRBV19 with TRBJ1-1, with 11 bases matching TRBD1. Trimming cost V 9 bases and J 6 bases; bases outside gene matches: 9. The V gene's germline CDR1 is LNHDA and CDR2 SQIVND (reference sequence). The CDR3 spans 14 residues. DNA of the CDR3: TGTGCCAGCACGGACGGGACAGGGGGGGCTGAAGCTTTCTTT. As protein: CASTDGTGGAEAFF.

CDR3 amino acids: CASSLSGQEETQYF. DNA for the CDR3: TGCGCCAGCAGCTTGTCAGGGCAGGAGGAGACCCAGTACTTC. The chain carries TRBV5-1 and TRBJ2-5; a weak D match, TRBD1 (5 bases). Trimming cost V 1 base and J 5 bases, with 12 bases left between them. The length of the CDR3 is 14 residues. Germline CDR1 reads SGHRS; CDR2 reads YFSETQ.

This chain links TRBV11-2 with TRBJ2-5; possibly TRBD1 for D (6 bases). V dropped 0 bases and J dropped 3 bases, with 14 bases sitting between them. Germline V CDR1 and CDR2: SGHAT, FQNNGV. The CDR3 loop spans 16 amino acids. The DNA of the CDR3 is TGTGCCAGCAGCTTAGATAGACAGGAGTGGAAAGAGACCCAGTACTTC. Its translation is CASSLDRQEWKETQYF.

J is TRBJ2-7 and V is TRBV6-5; TRBD2 matches 7 bases. The CDR3 runs to 15 residues. V gave up 5 bases and J gave up 5 bases; unmatched junction bases: 12. Germline CDR1 is MNHEY and CDR2 is SVGAGI. CDR3 coding DNA: TGTGCCAGCAGTCCCCGTAGGCTTGGGAGGGACGAGCAGTACTTC. It codes for CASSPRRLGRDEQYF.

Here the CDR3 reads CASMLQGANQPQHF. DNA of the CDR3: TGTGCCAGCATGTTACAGGGGGCTAATCAGCCCCAGCATTTT. This chain joins TRBV2 and TRBJ1-5; TRBD1 matches 9 bases. There are 14 residues in the CDR3. CDR1 is SNHLY and CDR2 is FYNNEI in the germline V gene. Trimming removed 7 bases from V and 4 bases from J; junction bases left unmatched: 5. The full variable domain, with the rest looked up from reference TRBV2 and TRBJ1-5, is EPEVTQTPSHQVTQMGQEVILRCVPISNHLYFYWYRQILGQKVEFLVSFYNNEISEKSEIFDDQFSVERPDGSNFTLKIRSTKLEDSAMYFCASMLQGANQPQHFGDGTRLSIL.

The chain has TRBV6-5 and TRBJ2-7; TRBD1 matches at 7 bases. Germline CDR1 is MNHEY and CDR2 is SVGAGI. With 2 bases clipped from V and 2 bases from J, the junction kept 3 bases outside the gene matches. CDR3 size: 14 residues. The CDR3 loop reads CASSYRDSPYEQYF. The CDR3 nucleotides are TGTGCCAGCAGTTACCGGGACAGTCCCTACGAGCAGTACTTC.

This clone was seen only a few times. V usage is TRBV10-3 and J usage is TRBJ1-1; 8 bases are a match to TRBD1. This CDR3 has 18 amino acids. J gave up 6 bases and V 0 bases, and 15 bases lay outside the gene matches. The germline CDR1 and CDR2 sequences are ENHRY and SYGVKD. Here the CDR3 DNA reads TGTGCCATCAGTGAGTCTCGGGACAGGCGGCAGACCGCCCCTGAAGCTTTCTTT. It encodes CAISESRDRRQTAPEAFF.

The table lists this clone with a count of one. The chain uses TRBV19 and TRBJ1-5; D remains unclear. Germline V gene sequence: CDR1 LNHDA, CDR2 SQIVND (reference sequence). The CDR3 is 15 amino acids. V lost 5 bases to trimming and J lost 1 base, with 12 bases between them. The DNA for the CDR3 is TGTGCCAGTAGTCCACGTTGGCAGAGCAATCAGCCCCAGCATTTT. Translated, it gives CASSPRWQSNQPQHF.

The V gene is TRBV25-1, the J gene TRBJ1-6; 11 bases match TRBD1. This CDR3 is built from 16 residues. Germline trimming cut 4 bases from V and 6 bases from J; bases unmatched to any gene: 5. Germline CDR1 MGHDK, CDR2 SYGVNS. The CDR3 sequence: CASSVIGTGGNSPLHF. Written as DNA, the CDR3 is TGTGCCAGCAGTGTAATAGGGACAGGGGGTAATTCACCCCTCCACTTT. Variable domain in full (rest from reference TRBV25-1 and TRBJ1-6): EADIYQTPRYLVIGTGKKITLECSQTMGHDKMYWYQQDPGMELHLIHYSYGVNSTEKGDLSSESTVSRIRTEHFPLTLESARPSHTSQYLCASSVIGTGGNSPLHFGNGTRLTVT.

This rearrangement joins TRBV14 to TRBJ2-2; a weak D match, TRBD2 (6 bases). CDR3 length: 16 amino acids. V dropped 1 base and J dropped 6 bases, with 15 bases sitting between them. The germline V gene encodes CDR1 SGHDN and CDR2 FVKESK. The CDR3 protein is CASSQVGTYYPGELFF. The CDR3 bases are TGTGCCAGCAGCCAAGTCGGGACTTACTACCCCGGGGAGCTGTTTTTT.

Only one count was recorded for this clone. This rearrangement joins TRBV5-6 to TRBJ2-7; 7 bases are shared with TRBD1. Germline V lookup: CDR1 SGHDT, CDR2 YYEEEE. V lost 4 bases, J lost 7 bases, and 5 bases stayed unmatched. There are 12 residues in the CDR3. This CDR3 reads CASSAWTGEQYF. The CDR3 DNA follows: TGTGCCAGCAGCGCCTGGACAGGTGAGCAGTACTTC.

In its sample, this clone was seen once. This chain connects TRBV6-5 to TRBJ1-2; 7 bases align to TRBD1. V trimming: 5 bases; J trimming: 5 bases; junction bases outside the gene matches: 2. The germline V gene has CDR1 MNHEY and CDR2 SVGAGI. The CDR3 runs to 12 residues. The CDR3 DNA reads TGTGCCAGCAGTCAGGGACAGTATGGCTACACCTTC. Translating gives CASSQGQYGYTF.

This clone was detected only a few times. The chain recombines TRBV15 with TRBJ2-2; possibly TRBD2 for D (5 bases). V was trimmed by 0 bases and J by 6 bases, leaving 8 bases between them. CDR1 is LNHNV and CDR2 is YYDKDF in the germline V gene (reference sequence). CDR3 length: 14 amino acids. This CDR3 is CATSRDLRAGELFF. CDR3 nucleotides: TGTGCCACCAGCAGAGATCTGCGGGCCGGGGAGCTGTTTTTT.

The rearrangement links TRBV12-3 or TRBV12-4 to TRBJ1-6; D call uncertain. The germline V and J ends were trimmed by 5 bases and 6 bases, with 8 bases remaining between them. CDR3 length equals 13 residues. CDR3 in DNA: TGTGCCAGCAGTCCAACAACTAATTCACCCCTCCACTTT. It specifies CASSPTTNSPLHF.

The chain couples TRBV29-1 to TRBJ2-5; no definite D call. V lost 4 bases and J 1 base, leaving 4 bases between the germline ends. The CDR3 loop spans 11 amino acids. Germline values: CDR1 SQVTM, CDR2 ANQGSEA. DNA for the CDR3: TGCAGCGTTGGGCCCCAAGAGACCCAGTACTTC. It codes for CSVGPQETQYF.

The genes are TRBV4-2 and TRBJ2-2; D is perhaps TRBD2 (6 bases). Germline-derived CDR1 and CDR2 are LGHNA and YNFKEQ. The ends were cut back, 9 bases at V and 3 bases at J, with 14 bases in the middle. The CDR3 contains 14 residues. CDR3 loop: CASGGQEHTGELFF. CDR3 coding DNA: TGTGCCAGTGGAGGGCAGGAACACACCGGGGAGCTGTTTTTT.

V is TRBV7-2 and J is TRBJ1-1; no clear D gene. V was pared by 1 base and J by 10 bases, with 13 bases between. Germline CDR1 reads SGHTA; CDR2 reads FQGNSA. The CDR3 totals 13 residues. The CDR3 DNA reads as TGTGCCAGCAGCTTAGAGGGAGAGGGTAGAGCTTTCTTT. Translated, it gives CASSLEGEGRAFF. Full variable domain (missing parts from reference TRBV7-2 and TRBJ1-1): GAGVSQSPSNKVTEKGKDVELRCDPISGHTALYWYRQSLGQGLEFLIYFQGNSAPDKSGLPSDRFSAERTGGSVSTLTIQRTQQEDSAVYLCASSLEGEGRAFFGQGTRLTVV.

The chain combines TRBV9 with TRBJ2-1; 11 nucleotides line up with TRBD2. The V segment lost 0 bases and the J segment 4 bases; nucleotides outside the gene matches: 3. Looked up from germline, CDR1 is SGDLS and CDR2 is YYNGEE. This CDR3 comprises 16 residues. DNA for the CDR3: TGTGCCAGCAGCGTAGGTAGCGGGGGGGATTACAATGAGCAGTTCTTC. It encodes CASSVGSGGDYNEQFF.

The chain employs TRBV12-5 and TRBJ2-6; D uncertain. This CDR3 is 13 amino acids long. The germline V gene has CDR1 LGHNT and CDR2 FRNRAP. V lost 5 bases, J lost 5 bases, and 7 bases lay in between. The CDR3 bases are TGTGCTAGTGGTCCGCCTAGGGCCAACGTCCTGACTTTC. Amino acid sequence: CASGPPRANVLTF.

The J gene is TRBJ2-3, the V gene TRBV5-1; 7 bases are shared with TRBD2. The germline V gene has CDR1 SGHRS and CDR2 YFSETQ. J was trimmed by 2 bases and V by 3 bases; bases with no gene match: 6. The CDR3 loop spans 15 amino acids. CDR3 sequence: CASSSLATLTDTQYF. The CDR3 DNA is TGCGCCAGCAGCTCACTAGCGACCCTCACAGATACGCAGTATTTT.

This clone was seen once. The V gene is TRBV19, the J gene TRBJ2-1, with 11 bases lining up with TRBD2. Trimming at V came to 7 bases and at J to 1 base, leaving 3 bases not matched to a gene. Germline loops: CDR1 LNHDA, CDR2 SQIVND (reference sequence). The CDR3 covers 15 residues. The CDR3 nucleotides are TGTGCCAGTACCCGACTAGCGGGGTCCTACAATGAGCAGTTCTTC. The encoded protein is CASTRLAGSYNEQFF.